This T cell receptor (beta chain) was sequenced in a study of vaccination and CD4 T cells after COVID-19. Overall study context: Median time from second vaccine dose to sampling was roughly 72 days (14 to 241). From HCoV-229E, HCoV-OC43, HCoV-NL63 and SARS-CoV-2, overlapping spike peptides were used to stimulate the cells.

Cultured CD4+ T-cell DNA underwent Oncomine TCR Beta short-read sequencing. Genomic DNA was isolated from CD4+ T cells that had been cultured. From the PCR reads, TCRdb called clonotypes with MiXCR, one entry per CDR3 protein. The table shows roughly 20,000 distinct CDR3 sequences, with 48% occurring only once. A word on this clonotype: Its specificity is unknown.

Treatment indicated: roughly 11-day PBMC culture with coronavirus spike peptide pools or control peptides (ViraFEST assay). First, ViraFEST expanded antigen-specific T cells with peptide pools, and next it sequenced the TCRs. Germline loops: CDR1 KGHSH, CDR2 LQKENI. The CDR3 is 13 residues long. V shed 6 bases and J shed 5 bases, with 13 bases lying between them. This sequence joins TRBV18 and TRBJ2-5; maybe TRBD2 (5 bases). This specimen was CD4+ T cells from blood, cultured in vitro, taken after SARS-CoV-2 vaccination. The source is a human donor who had recovered from COVID-19. CDR3 protein: CASSLSRAETQYF. The DNA of the CDR3 is TGTGCCAGCTCGCTCTCGCGGGCGGAGACCCAGTACTTC.